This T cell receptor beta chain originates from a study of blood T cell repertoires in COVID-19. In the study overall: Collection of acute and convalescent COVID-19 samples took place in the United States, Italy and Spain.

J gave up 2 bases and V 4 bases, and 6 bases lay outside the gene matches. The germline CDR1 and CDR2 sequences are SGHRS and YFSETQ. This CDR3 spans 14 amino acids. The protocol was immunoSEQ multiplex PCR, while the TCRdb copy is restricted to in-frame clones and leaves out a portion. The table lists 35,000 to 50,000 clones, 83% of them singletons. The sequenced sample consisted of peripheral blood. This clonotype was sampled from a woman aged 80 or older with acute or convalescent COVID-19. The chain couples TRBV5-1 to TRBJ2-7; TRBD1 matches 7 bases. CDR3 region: CASSPGTEPYEQYF. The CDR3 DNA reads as TGCGCCAGCAGCCCGGGGACAGAACCCTACGAGCAGTACTTC.